What follows are 21 T cell receptor beta chains derived from one specimen sequenced in a study of sequential checkpoint blockade in melanoma. The table came from immunoSEQ multiplex PCR; TCRdb's copy has only in-frame clones and leaves some out. This sample yields 9,000 to 10,000 clones, of which more than 70% are seen a single time; approximately 13% belongs to the top ten. Regarding treatment: randomized to nivolumab then ipilimumab (arm A) or the reverse (arm B). The sample was CD8+ T cells sorted from blood (inferred from file names), taken from a patient given nivolumab and ipilimumab in sequence. These receptors all stem from a human donor with melanoma.

J is TRBJ1-4 and V is TRBV6-5; D perhaps matches TRBD1 (5 bases). V dropped 2 bases and J dropped 0 bases, with 10 bases sitting between them. The CDR3 has 16 residues. Germline CDR1 is MNHEY and CDR2 is SVGAGI. CDR3 in amino acids: CASSYDRLATNEKLFF. CDR3 nucleotides: TGTGCCAGCAGTTACGACAGACTTGCAACTAATGAAAAACTGTTTTTT.

The CDR3, as DNA: TGTGCCAGCAGCTCATTCCAGGGGGATGCAACTAATGAAAAACTGTTTTTT. Protein product: CASSSFQGDATNEKLFF. V usage is TRBV5-6 and J usage is TRBJ1-4, with 7 bases identical to TRBD1. With 3 bases clipped from V and 0 bases from J, the junction kept 8 bases outside the gene matches. The CDR3 is 17 amino acids. CDR1 is SGHDT and CDR2 is YYEEEE in the germline V gene.

This chain uses TRBV30 with TRBJ1-1, with a weak D call TRBD1 (5 bases). CDR1 and CDR2 (germline): GTSNPN, SVGIG (reference sequence). V was shortened by 4 bases and J by 5 bases, with 11 bases between the two germline ends. This CDR3 comprises 12 residues. Here the CDR3 DNA reads TGTGCCTGGACCCAGGGCGTTACTGAAGCTTTCTTT. This gives the protein CAWTQGVTEAFF.

The chain joins TRBV7-9 to TRBJ1-1; no firm D call. V was cut by 5 bases and J by 6 bases, with 13 bases left in between. Germline V gives CDR1 SEHNR, CDR2 FQNEAQ (reference sequence). The CDR3 consists of 13 residues. This chain's CDR3 is CASSPPTNPEAFF. In DNA, the CDR3 is TGTGCCAGCAGCCCCCCCACAAACCCTGAAGCTTTCTTT. Looking up the rest from reference TRBV7-9 and TRBJ1-1 gives the full variable domain: DTGVSQNPRHKITKRGQNVTFRCDPISEHNRLYWYRQTLGQGPEFLTYFQNEAQLEKSRLLSDRFSAERPKGSFSTLEIQRTEQGDSAMYLCASSPPTNPEAFFGQGTRLTVV.

This clone was picked up a small number of times. The CDR3 sequence: CSARDADTQYF. CDR3 sequence (DNA): TGCAGTGCTAGAGACGCAGATACGCAGTATTTT. The V call is TRBV20-1, the J call TRBJ2-3; D ambiguous. The CDR3 is 11 residues long. V shed 0 bases and J shed 4 bases, with 2 bases lying between them. CDR1 and CDR2 from the germline V gene are DFQATT and SNEGSKA (reference sequence).

In its sample, this clone was seen a few times. The chain links TRBV7-8 to TRBJ2-6; the D gene is possibly TRBD2 (7 bases). Germline CDR1 SGHVS, CDR2 FQNEAQ. The CDR3 covers 16 residues. Deletions cut 4 bases from V and 2 bases from J, with 12 bases between. The CDR3 coding sequence is TGTGCCAGCAGCTATGGGCGGGGGCCTGGGGCCAACGTCCTGACTTTC. Encoded protein: CASSYGRGPGANVLTF.

The chain carries TRBV7-6 and TRBJ2-1; 8 bases are shared with TRBD2. Germline CDR1 is SGHVS and CDR2 is FNYEAQ. Germline trimming cut 5 bases from V and 8 bases from J; bases unmatched to any gene: 8. The CDR3 loop spans 14 amino acids. The CDR3 sequence is CASSPGGGWDEQFF. In DNA, the CDR3 is TGTGCCAGCAGCCCCGGGGGGGGATGGGATGAGCAGTTCTTC. The full variable domain, in which reference TRBV7-6 and TRBJ2-1 provide the parts outside the CDR3, is GAGVSQSPRYKVTKRGQDVALRCDPISGHVSLYWYRQALGQGPEFLTYFNYEAQQDKSGLPNDRFSAERPEGSISTLTIQRTEQRDSAMYRCASSPGGGWDEQFFGPGTRLTVL.

This clone was observed a single time. The J gene is TRBJ2-1, the V gene TRBV19; 14 nucleotides align to TRBD2. The germline V gene encodes CDR1 LNHDA and CDR2 SQIVND (reference sequence). The CDR3 is made up of 13 amino acids. The V segment lost 9 bases and the J segment 8 bases; nucleotides outside the gene matches: 3. Here the CDR3 reads CASRLAGGDEQFF. As DNA, the CDR3 is TGTGCCAGCCGACTAGCGGGAGGGGATGAGCAGTTCTTC.

The sample holds one count of this clone. This chain joins TRBV27 and TRBJ2-6, with D hard to call. Trimming removed 5 bases from V and 0 bases from J, with 26 bases in between. CDR3 size: 21 residues. CDR1 is MNHEY and CDR2 is SMNVEV in the germline V gene (reference sequence). This CDR3 reads CASSPTVGMTEAFSGANVLTF. DNA of the CDR3: TGTGCCAGCAGTCCTACGGTTGGTATGACCGAGGCCTTCTCTGGGGCCAACGTCCTGACTTTC.

This chain connects TRBV6-6 to TRBJ1-1; a possible D gene is TRBD1 (5 bases). V gave up 10 bases and J gave up 8 bases, with 14 bases separating them. The CDR3 extends over 11 amino acids. Germline CDR1 MNHNY, CDR2 SVGAGI (reference sequence). The CDR3 loop reads CATSDGGEAFF. CDR3 bases: TGTGCCACCTCGGACGGGGGGGAAGCTTTCTTT.

The chain combines TRBV13 with TRBJ2-7; D remains unclear. Trimming cost V 3 bases and J 2 bases, with 8 bases left between them. The CDR3 length is 13 residues. CDR1 is PRHDT and CDR2 is FYEKMQ in the germline V gene (reference sequence). This CDR3 reads CASSLGPTYEQYF. The CDR3 DNA follows: TGTGCCAGCAGCTTGGGCCCTACCTACGAGCAGTACTTC.

This clone was observed a handful of times. The rearrangement links TRBV15 to TRBJ2-5; a weak D match, TRBD1 (6 bases). CDR1 and CDR2 from the germline V gene are LNHNV and YYDKDF (reference sequence). This CDR3 region has 16 residues. The V end was cut by 4 bases, the J end by 3 bases, with 18 bases between. The CDR3 bases are TGTGCCACCAGCACACACTACGGGACATATGAAGAGACCCAGTACTTC. This translates into CATSTHYGTYEETQYF.

The J gene is TRBJ2-1, the V gene TRBV10-3, with 9 bases matching TRBD2. The CDR3 spans 14 residues. Germline V gene sequence: CDR1 ENHRY, CDR2 SYGVKD. The junction had 3 bases not matched to a gene; V was cut back by 4 bases and J by 5 bases. DNA of the CDR3: TGTGCCATCAGTGGGACTAGCGCTAACAATGAGCAGTTCTTC. Its translation is CAISGTSANNEQFF.

Turning to this clone: At one end the junction does not follow the germline gene, possibly because of a read error. The chain joins TRBV12-5 to TRBJ1-1; D ambiguous. The germline gives CDR1 LGHNT, CDR2 FRNRAP. The CDR3 has 9 residues. In DNA, the CDR3 is TGTGCTAGTGGTCACCCGCATAGATTT. It specifies CASGHPHRF.

This clone has just a few counts. The DNA of the CDR3 is TGTGCCAGCAGACCGGACAGGGCCAATGGCTACACCTTC. It is translated as CASRPDRANGYTF. The genes are TRBV6-6 and TRBJ1-2, with 8 nucleotides matching TRBD1. The CDR3 runs to 13 residues. Germline values: CDR1 MNHNY, CDR2 SVGAGI (reference sequence). Trimming took 6 bases from V and 6 from J; bases not matched to a gene: 6.

The rearrangement links TRBV6-4 to TRBJ2-1, with TRBD2 as a possible D gene (6 bases). Germline-derived CDR1 and CDR2 are MRHNA and SNTAGT. V lost 3 bases, J lost 8 bases, and 11 bases lay in between. This CDR3 has 13 residues. The CDR3 bases are TGTGCCAGCAGTGAGGCGGGGCTGGATGAGCAGTTCTTC. This gives the protein CASSEAGLDEQFF.

This sequence joins TRBV7-8 and TRBJ2-7; 8 bases align to TRBD2. Germline V lookup: CDR1 SGHVS, CDR2 FQNEAQ. With V trimmed by 3 bases and J by 0 bases, 4 bases remained unmatched. The CDR3 has 15 residues. CDR3 coding DNA: TGTGCCAGCAGCTTGGATGGACTAGCCTCCTACGAGCAGTACGTC. Translation: CASSLDGLASYEQYV.

The chain is built from TRBV5-1 and TRBJ1-1; 10 bases are a match to TRBD1. The CDR3 runs to 12 residues. Per the germline V gene, CDR1 is SGHRS and CDR2 is YFSETQ. J was trimmed by 4 bases and V by 8 bases; bases with no gene match: 2. CDR3 coding DNA: TGCGCCAGTAGGACAGGGGGCACTGAAGCTTTCTTT. Translating it yields CASRTGGTEAFF. Variable domain in full (rest from reference TRBV5-1 and TRBJ1-1): KAGVTQTPRYLIKTRGQQVTLSCSPISGHRSVSWYQQTPGQGLQFLFEYFSETQRNKGNFPGRFSGRQFSNSRSEMNVSTLELGDSALYLCASRTGGTEAFFGQGTRLTVV.

This chain connects TRBV6-5 to TRBJ1-2, with D maybe TRBD1 (5 bases). CDR1 is MNHEY and CDR2 is SVGAGI in the germline V gene. This CDR3 has 14 amino acids. Trimming took 0 bases from V and 4 from J, leaving 9 bases between them. Here the CDR3 reads CASSYSEGVYGYTF. CDR3 nucleotides: TGTGCCAGCAGTTACTCGGAAGGGGTCTATGGCTACACCTTC.

The chain couples TRBV29-1 to TRBJ2-7; 7 bases line up with TRBD1. The V gene's germline CDR1 is SQVTM and CDR2 ANQGSEA. The CDR3 spans 13 residues. Trimming removed 7 bases from V and 2 bases from J; junction bases left unmatched: 8. The CDR3 region is CSAADREPYEQYF. The CDR3 region has the DNA TGCAGCGCCGCCGACAGGGAACCCTACGAGCAGTACTTC.

Comments on this clone: The junction does not match germline at one end; this may be a read error. This chain connects TRBV6-5 to TRBJ2-7, with unresolved D. The CDR3 loop spans 14 amino acids. Germline CDR1 reads MNHEY; CDR2 reads SVGAGI. The CDR3 loop is CASSYYSFSSEQYF. The CDR3 DNA is TGTGCCAGCAGTTACTACAGTTTTTCCTCCGAGCAGTACTTC.